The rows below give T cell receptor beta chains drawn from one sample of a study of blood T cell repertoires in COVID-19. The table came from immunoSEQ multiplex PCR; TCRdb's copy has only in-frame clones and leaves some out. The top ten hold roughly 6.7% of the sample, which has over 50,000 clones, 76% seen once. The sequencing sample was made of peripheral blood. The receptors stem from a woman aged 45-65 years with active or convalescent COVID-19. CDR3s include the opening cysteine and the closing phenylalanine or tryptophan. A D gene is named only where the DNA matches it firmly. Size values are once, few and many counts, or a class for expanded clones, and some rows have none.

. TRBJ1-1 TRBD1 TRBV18 TGTGCCAGCTCACCGACAGGGGGGAACACTGAAGCTTTCTTT CASSPTGGNTEAFF
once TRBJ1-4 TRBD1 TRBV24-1 TGTGCCACCAGTGACGGGACAGGGGGTCGGGAAAAACTGTTTTTT CATSDGTGGREKLFF
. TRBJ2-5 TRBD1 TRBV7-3 TGTGCCAGCAGCTATAAACTGGGACAGGGGGCGTTGATGGAGACCCAGTACTTC CASSYKLGQGALMETQYF
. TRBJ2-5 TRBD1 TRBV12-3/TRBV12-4 TGTGCCAGCAGGGCGACAGGGGAAGAGACCCAGTACTTC CASRATGEETQYF
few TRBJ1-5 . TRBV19 TGTGCCAGTAGTATTTCAGGGAGCAATCAGCCCCAGCATTTT CASSISGSNQPQHF
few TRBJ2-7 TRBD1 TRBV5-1 TGCGCCAGCAGCTTGGGGAGGGGACAGGGGGGACAGCAGTACTTC CASSLGRGQGGQQYF
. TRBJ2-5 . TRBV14 TGTGCCAGCAGCCAAGGAGCGAAAGAGACCCAGTACTTC CASSQGAKETQYF
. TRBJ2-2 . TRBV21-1 TGTGCCAGCAGCCGGGACAGGGTGGTGGACACCGGGGAGCTGTTTTTT CASSRDRVVDTGELFF
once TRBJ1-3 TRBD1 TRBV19 TGTGCCAGTAGCGGGACAGGGGACTACTCTGGAAACACCATATATTTT CASSGTGDYSGNTIYF
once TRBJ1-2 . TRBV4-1 TGCGCCAGCAGCCAAGATTTAACTCTCGGCTATGGCTACACCTTC CASSQDLTLGYGYTF
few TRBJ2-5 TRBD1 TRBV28 TGTGCCAGCAGCATCCTCCTGGGACAGGGAGGAGAGACCCAGTACTTC CASSILLGQGGETQYF
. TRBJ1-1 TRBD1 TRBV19 TGTGCCAGTAGAGGACAGGCTATTAACACTGAAGCTTTCTTT CASRGQAINTEAFF
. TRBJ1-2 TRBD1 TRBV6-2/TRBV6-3 TGTGCCAGCAGTTACAAGGGGACAGGGCTCATTCACTATGGCTACACCTTC CASSYKGTGLIHYGYTF
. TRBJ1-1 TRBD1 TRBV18 TGTGCCAGCTCACCCGACAGGGGTGGGGGCACTGAAGCTTTCTTT CASSPDRGGGTEAFF
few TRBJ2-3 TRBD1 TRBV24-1 TGTGCCACCAGTGAGGCCGGGACAGGGAGAGGCACAGATACGCAGTATTTT CATSEAGTGRGTDTQYF
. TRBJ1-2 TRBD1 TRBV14 TGTGCCAGCAGCCGACCCAGGGGGCTAGGCGGCTACACCTTC CASSRPRGLGGYTF
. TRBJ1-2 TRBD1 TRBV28 TGTGCCAGCAGACGGACAGGGGACCATGGCTACACCTTC CASRRTGDHGYTF
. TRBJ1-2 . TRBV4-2 TGTGCCAGCAGCCAAGATATGGGCCAGGGCAACTATGGCTACACCTTC CASSQDMGQGNYGYTF
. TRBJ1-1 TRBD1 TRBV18 TGTGCCAGCTCACCACAGGGGGGACAGGCTGAAGCTTTCTTT CASSPQGGQAEAFF
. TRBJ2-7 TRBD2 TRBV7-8 TGTGCCAGCAGCACGGGACTAGCGGGAGGGCCAGCCTACGAGCAGTACTTC CASSTGLAGGPAYEQYF
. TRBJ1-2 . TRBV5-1 TGCGCCAGCAGCCCCGAGGCCTACAACTATGGCTACACCTTC CASSPEAYNYGYTF
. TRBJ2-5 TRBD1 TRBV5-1 TGCGCCAGCAGTTTTACGGACAGGGTCCAAGAGACCCAGTACTTC CASSFTDRVQETQYF
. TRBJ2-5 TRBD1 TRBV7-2 TGTGCCAGCAGCCAAGACAGGGGGCGCGCGGAGACCCAGTACTTC CASSQDRGRAETQYF
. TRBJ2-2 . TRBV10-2 TGCGCCAGCAAGGGGACGAACACCGGGGAGCTGTTTTTT CASKGTNTGELFF
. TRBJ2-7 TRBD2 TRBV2 TGTGCCAGCAAACCTAGCGGGAGGCTGGGGTACGAGCAGTACTTC CASKPSGRLGYEQYF
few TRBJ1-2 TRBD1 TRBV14 TGTGCCAGCAGCCCTCCCCGGGACAGCCTCTATGGCTACACCTTC CASSPPRDSLYGYTF
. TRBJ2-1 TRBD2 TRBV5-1 TGCGCCAGCAGCTTGGATGTCGGACTAGCGGGAGTCAATGAGCAGTTCTTC CASSLDVGLAGVNEQFF
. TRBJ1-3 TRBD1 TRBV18 TGTGCCAGCTCACCCCCAGGGGGTGACGGAAACACCATATATTTT CASSPPGGDGNTIYF
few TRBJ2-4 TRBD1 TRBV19 TGTGCCAGTAGTATGAGACAGGGGGCATCGCACATTCAGTACTTC CASSMRQGASHIQYF
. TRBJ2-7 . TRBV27 TGTGCCAGCAGTTTGTCAGGTAATACCTACGAGCAGTACTTC CASSLSGNTYEQYF
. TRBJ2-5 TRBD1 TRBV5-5 TGTGCCAGCAGCCCGCGGACAGGGGTCCAAGAGACCCAGTACTTC CASSPRTGVQETQYF
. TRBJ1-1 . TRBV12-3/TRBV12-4 TGTGCCAGCAGCCGGGGGGGGTTCACTGAAGCTTTCTTT CASSRGGFTEAFF
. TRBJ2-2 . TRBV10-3 TGTGCCTCCCTTCAGGGGGGCAGCCAGAACACCGGGGAGCTGTTTTTT CASLQGGSQNTGELFF
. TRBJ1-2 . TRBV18 TGTGCCAGCTCACCCGGGGGTTCCAACTATGGCTACACCTTC CASSPGGSNYGYTF
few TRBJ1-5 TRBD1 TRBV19 TGTGCCAGTAGTAAGGGACAGTTCAATCAGCCCCAGCATTTT CASSKGQFNQPQHF
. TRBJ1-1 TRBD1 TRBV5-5 TGTGCCAGCAGCTCCGACAGGGGGTGGACTGAAGCTTTCTTT CASSSDRGWTEAFF
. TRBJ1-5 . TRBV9 TGTGCCAGCAGCGTTCAGGGAGGGAGCAATCAGCCCCAGCATTTT CASSVQGGSNQPQHF
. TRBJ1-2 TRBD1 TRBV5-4 TGTGCCAGCAGCCGGGACAGGGGGCAAGGGGACTATGGCTACACCTTC CASSRDRGQGDYGYTF
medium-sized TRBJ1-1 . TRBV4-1 TGCGCCAGCAGCCACCGGGTGAACACTGAAGCTTTCTTT CASSHRVNTEAFF
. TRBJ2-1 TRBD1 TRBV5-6 TGTGCCAGCAGCTTACAGGGGGCCTATGAGCAGTTCTTC CASSLQGAYEQFF
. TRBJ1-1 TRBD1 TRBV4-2 TGTGCCAGCAGCCAAGACGTCGACAGGGGTAACACTGAAGCTTTCTTT CASSQDVDRGNTEAFF
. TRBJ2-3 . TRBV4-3 TGCGCCAGCAGCCAAGATTTATTCACAGATACGCAGTATTTT CASSQDLFTDTQYF
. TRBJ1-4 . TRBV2 TGTGCCAGCAGTGAGGGGGGGCTGGCTAATGAAAAACTGTTTTTT CASSEGGLANEKLFF
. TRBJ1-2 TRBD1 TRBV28 TGTGCCAGCAGGCCACAGGGGGCGGGGGGCTACACCTTC CASRPQGAGGYTF
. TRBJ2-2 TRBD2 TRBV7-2 TGTGCCAGCAGCTACCGCCAACTAGCGGGCGAGAACACCGGGGAGCTGTTTTTT CASSYRQLAGENTGELFF
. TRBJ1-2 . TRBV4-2 TGTGCCAGCAGCCAAGCGGGACTGCGGGGTGGCTACACCTTC CASSQAGLRGGYTF
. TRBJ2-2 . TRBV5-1 TGCGCCAGCAGCGCATCCGGGAATACGAACACCGGGGAGCTGTTTTTT CASSASGNTNTGELFF
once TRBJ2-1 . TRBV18 TGTGCCAGCTCACCATTAAAAAACAATGAGCAGTTCTTC CASSPLKNNEQFF
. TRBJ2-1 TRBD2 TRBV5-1 TGCGCCAGCAGCCGGACTAGCGGGAGCTCCTACAATGAGCAGTTCTTC CASSRTSGSSYNEQFF
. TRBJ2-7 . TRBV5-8 TGTGCCAGCAGCTTGTATAACTACGAGCAGTACTTC CASSLYNYEQYF
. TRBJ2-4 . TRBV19 TGTGCCAGTAGTGGTAGCGGCCAAAGCAGCGCCAAAAACATTCAGTACTTC CASSGSGQSSAKNIQYF
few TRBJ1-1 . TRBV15 TGTGCCACCAGCAGAGATCCCCAGGGCCTGAGAAGGAACACTGAAGCTTTCTTT CATSRDPQGLRRNTEAFF
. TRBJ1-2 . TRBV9 TGTGCCAGCAGCGTAGCAGGGGTTGGCTATGGCTACACCTTC CASSVAGVGYGYTF
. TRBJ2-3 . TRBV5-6 TGTGCCAGCAGCTTGCAAGGGAGGAGGACAGATACGCAGTATTTT CASSLQGRRTDTQYF
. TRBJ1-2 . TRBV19 TGTGCCAGTAGTACCCCGGCGGGGCAGGGTGACTATGGCTACACCTTC CASSTPAGQGDYGYTF
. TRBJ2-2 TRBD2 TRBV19 TGTGCCAGTACGACTAGCGGGGCGAACACCGGGGAGCTGTTTTTT CASTTSGANTGELFF
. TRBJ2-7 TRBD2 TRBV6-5 TGTGCCAGCAGTCGAACTAGCGGGAGGGCCTACGAGCAGTACTTC CASSRTSGRAYEQYF
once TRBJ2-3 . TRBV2 TGTGCCAGCAGTATTTATGGAGGCGGCACAGATACGCAGTATTTT CASSIYGGGTDTQYF
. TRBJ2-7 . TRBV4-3 TGCGCCAGCAGCCGGAGCGTACGGGGCGAGCAGTACTTC CASSRSVRGEQYF
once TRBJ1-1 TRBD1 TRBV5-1 TGCGCCAGCCGGGGACAGGGGATGAACACTGAAGCTTTCTTT CASRGQGMNTEAFF